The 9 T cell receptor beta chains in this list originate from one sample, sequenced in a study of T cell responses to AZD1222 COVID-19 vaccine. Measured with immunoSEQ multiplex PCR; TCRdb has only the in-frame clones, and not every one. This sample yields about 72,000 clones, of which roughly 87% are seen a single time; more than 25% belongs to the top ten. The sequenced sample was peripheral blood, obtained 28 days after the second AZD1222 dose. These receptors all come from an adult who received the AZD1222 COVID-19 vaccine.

This CDR3 is CASSYIPGIKDPYEQYF. For the CDR3, the DNA is TGTGCCAGCAGTTACATCCCAGGCATTAAGGACCCCTACGAGCAGTACTTC. The chain links TRBV6-2 or TRBV6-3 to TRBJ2-7, with D uncertain. The germline V gene encodes CDR1 MNHEY and CDR2 SVGEGT. The CDR3 has 17 residues. V lost 2 bases, J lost 2 bases, and 19 bases lay in between.

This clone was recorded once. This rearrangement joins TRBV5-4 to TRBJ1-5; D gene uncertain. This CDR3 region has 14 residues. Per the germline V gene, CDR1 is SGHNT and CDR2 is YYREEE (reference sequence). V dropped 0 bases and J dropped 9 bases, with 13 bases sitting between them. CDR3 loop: CASSLDAGSGPQHF. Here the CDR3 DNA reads TGTGCCAGCAGCTTGGATGCGGGATCAGGGCCCCAGCATTTT.

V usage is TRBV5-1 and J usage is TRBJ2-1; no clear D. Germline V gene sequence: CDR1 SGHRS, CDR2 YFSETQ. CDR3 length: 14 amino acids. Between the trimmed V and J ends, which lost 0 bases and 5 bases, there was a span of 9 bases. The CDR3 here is CASSLARTNNEQFF. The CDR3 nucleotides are TGCGCCAGCAGCTTGGCCAGGACGAACAATGAGCAGTTCTTC.

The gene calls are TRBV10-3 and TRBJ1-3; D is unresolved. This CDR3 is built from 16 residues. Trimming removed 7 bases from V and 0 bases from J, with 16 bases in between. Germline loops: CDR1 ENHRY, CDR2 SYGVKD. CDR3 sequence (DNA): TGTGCCATCACCCCCGGTGAGTTCGACTCTGGAAACACCATATATTTT. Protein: CAITPGEFDSGNTIYF.

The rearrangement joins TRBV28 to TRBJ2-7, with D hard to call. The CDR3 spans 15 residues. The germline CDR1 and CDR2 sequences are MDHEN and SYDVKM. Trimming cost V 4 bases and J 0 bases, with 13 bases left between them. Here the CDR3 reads CASSSPPGNSYEQYF. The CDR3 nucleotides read TGTGCCAGCAGTTCCCCCCCCGGCAACTCCTACGAGCAGTACTTC.

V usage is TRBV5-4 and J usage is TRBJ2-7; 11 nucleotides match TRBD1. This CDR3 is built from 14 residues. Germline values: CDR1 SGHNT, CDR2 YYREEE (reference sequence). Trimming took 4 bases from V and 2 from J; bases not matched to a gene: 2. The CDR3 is CASSPGQGAYEQYF. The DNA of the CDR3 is TGTGCCAGCAGCCCGGGACAGGGGGCCTACGAGCAGTACTTC.

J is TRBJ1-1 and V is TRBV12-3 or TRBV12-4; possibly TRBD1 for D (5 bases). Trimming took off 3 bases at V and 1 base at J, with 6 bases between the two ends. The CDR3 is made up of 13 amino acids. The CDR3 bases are TGTGCCAGCAGTTTTGACAGGAACACTGAAGCTTTCTTT. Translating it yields CASSFDRNTEAFF.

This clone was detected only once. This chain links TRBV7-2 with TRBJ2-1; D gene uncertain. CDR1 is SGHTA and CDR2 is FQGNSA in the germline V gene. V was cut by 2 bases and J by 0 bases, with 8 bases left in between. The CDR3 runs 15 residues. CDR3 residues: CASSLSWSSYNEQFF. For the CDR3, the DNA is TGTGCCAGCAGCTTAAGCTGGAGCTCCTACAATGAGCAGTTCTTC.

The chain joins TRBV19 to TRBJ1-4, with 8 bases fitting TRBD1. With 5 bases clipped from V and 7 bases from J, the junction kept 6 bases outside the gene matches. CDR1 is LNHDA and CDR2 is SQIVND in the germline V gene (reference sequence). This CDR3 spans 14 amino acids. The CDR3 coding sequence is TGTGCCAGTAGTGCGGACAGGGATGTTGAAAAACTGTTTTTT. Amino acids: CASSADRDVEKLFF.